Following are 23 T cell receptor beta chains from one sample sequenced in a study of shared T cell receptors in the human thymus (dated by TCRdb to the early 2020s). The library was prepared using the immunoSEQ multiplex PCR assay. Here the immuneACCESS table is served through TCRdb, limited to in-frame sequences with V and J called. Missing clones are a known gap in these copies; in checked studies unresolved V genes cover under half, and the rest lacks a known reason. The sample table contains about 660,000 clones; only one count was recorded for 85% to 90% of them. The top ten clonotypes cover about 0.01% of the sample. Separately, the same data were catalogued under a study of human thymus T cells.

The source material was thymocytes. The receptors originated from a boy under two years old with a congenital heart defect. Donor details come from another sample of the same person, matched by shared clones.

CDR3 protein: CASSRKPTGIKDNEQFF. The CDR3 DNA follows: TGCGCCAGCAGCCGAAAACCTACAGGGATCAAGGACAATGAGCAGTTCTTC. V is TRBV4-1 and J is TRBJ2-1, with D possibly matching TRBD1 (6 bases). In germline, CDR1 is MGHRA, CDR2 YSYEKL. V lost 4 bases and J 5 bases, leaving 21 bases between the germline ends. The CDR3 runs 17 residues.

This clone occurred once. The CDR3 bases are TGTGCCAGCAGCTTAGGCGGACAAGAGACCCAGTACTTC. This sequence encodes CASSLGGQETQYF. J is TRBJ2-5 and V is TRBV7-3; D is unresolved. CDR3 length: 13 residues. V was clipped by 2 bases and J by 2 bases, with 6 bases between them. Per germline, CDR1 SGHTA and CDR2 FQGTGA.

The chain carries TRBV7-3 and TRBJ2-7; 7 nucleotides line up with TRBD2. This CDR3 region has 14 residues. CDR1 and CDR2 from the germline V gene are SGHTA and FQGTGA. J was trimmed by 6 bases and V by 3 bases; bases with no gene match: 8. Here the CDR3 reads CASSLGRASPEQYF. The CDR3 DNA follows: TGTGCCAGCAGCTTGGGGAGGGCCAGTCCCGAGCAGTACTTC.

The CDR3 reads CASSQFHRGHHTDTQYF. The CDR3 DNA reads TGTGCCAGCAGCCAGTTTCATAGAGGACACCACACAGATACGCAGTATTTT. This chain uses TRBV14 with TRBJ2-3; maybe TRBD1 (5 bases). Germline V gives CDR1 SGHDN, CDR2 FVKESK. The CDR3 is 17 amino acids. The V and J ends lost 3 bases and 2 bases respectively, with 18 bases between them.

This chain links TRBV6-6 with TRBJ2-3, with TRBD2 identical over 10 bases. Trimming cost V 0 bases and J 5 bases; bases outside gene matches: 2. CDR3 length: 15 amino acids. The germline V gene encodes CDR1 MNHNY and CDR2 SVGAGI (reference sequence). The CDR3 DNA follows: TGTGCCAGCAGTTACTCGCTAGCGGGAGTAGATACGCAGTATTTT. As protein: CASSYSLAGVDTQYF.

The genes are TRBV11-3 and TRBJ2-1, with TRBD2 matching over 9 bases. The CDR3 is made up of 16 amino acids. Trimming removed 4 bases from V and 6 bases from J; junction bases left unmatched: 10. CDR1 is SGHNT, CDR2 YENEEA, per germline. CDR3 residues: CASSSLGTSTSNEQFF. The DNA for the CDR3 is TGTGCCAGCAGCTCACTCGGGACTAGCACGTCCAATGAGCAGTTCTTC.

CDR3 coding DNA: TGCGCCAGCAGCCACTTCCCATTTAGCGGGAGTGGGAACAATGAGCAGTTCTTC. Encoded protein: CASSHFPFSGSGNNEQFF. The chain uses TRBV4-1 and TRBJ2-1; TRBD2 aligns across 9 bases. CDR1 is MGHRA, CDR2 YSYEKL, per germline. The ends lost 3 bases at V and 5 bases at J; junction bases unmatched: 14. The CDR3 runs to 18 residues.

V and J are TRBV7-7 and TRBJ2-2; 8 bases align to TRBD1. The CDR3 runs to 17 residues. The J segment lost 1 base and the V segment lost 5 bases, leaving 9 bases of the junction unmatched. Germline CDR1 reads SSHAT; CDR2 reads FNYEAQ (reference sequence). Here the CDR3 reads CASSLDRGGLNTGELFF. In nucleotides, the CDR3 is TGTGCCAGCAGCCTTGACAGGGGTGGATTGAACACCGGGGAGCTGTTTTTT.

This clone has just one count. This chain uses TRBV27 with TRBJ2-2, with TRBD2 matching over 8 bases. Germline CDR1 and CDR2: MNHEY and SMNVEV (reference sequence). This CDR3 spans 20 amino acids. The V segment lost 5 bases and the J segment 3 bases; nucleotides outside the gene matches: 20. DNA for the CDR3: TGTGCCAGCAGTATACCCGGAGATAGCGGGACCCGGGGGGACACCGGGGAGCTGTTTTTT. Amino acid sequence: CASSIPGDSGTRGDTGELFF.

This chain connects TRBV29-1 to TRBJ2-7; D is unresolved. CDR3 length: 12 amino acids. Germline V CDR1 and CDR2: SQVTM, ANQGSEA. V shed 4 bases and J shed 2 bases, with 9 bases lying between them. The CDR3 DNA sequence: TGCAGCGTTGTACAGTCCGCCTACGAGCAGTACTTC. This sequence encodes CSVVQSAYEQYF.

This clone was recorded a few times. V gene TRBV19 combines with J gene TRBJ1-3; a weak D match, TRBD1 (5 bases). Trimming removed 9 bases from V and 1 base from J, with 10 bases in between. This CDR3 has 13 amino acids. CDR1 LNHDA and CDR2 SQIVND come from the germline V gene (reference sequence). The CDR3 reads CASRVPSGNTIYF. CDR3 coding DNA: TGTGCCAGCAGGGTGCCGTCTGGAAACACCATATATTTT.

The rearrangement joins TRBV30 to TRBJ1-3, with 10 bases matching TRBD1. This CDR3 is built from 15 residues. Looked up from germline, CDR1 is GTSNPN and CDR2 is SVGIG (reference sequence). The CDR3 spells CAYHGTGVSGNTIYF. As DNA, the CDR3 is TGTGCTTACCACGGGACAGGGGTTTCTGGAAACACCATATATTTT.

The CDR3 coding sequence is TGTGCCAGTAGTATTGCTAGCGGATCCGACAATGAGCAGTTCTTC. It codes for CASSIASGSDNEQFF. V usage is TRBV19 and J usage is TRBJ2-1; 7 nucleotides align to TRBD2. Germline V lookup: CDR1 LNHDA, CDR2 SQIVND (reference sequence). The CDR3 loop spans 15 amino acids. The V and J ends lost 3 bases and 5 bases, in that order; junction bases with no gene match: 7.

The genes are TRBV27 and TRBJ2-7; 13 bases are a match to TRBD2. The CDR3 spans 17 residues. The V gene's germline CDR1 is MNHEY and CDR2 SMNVEV (reference sequence). The V and J ends lost 2 bases and 4 bases, in that order; junction bases with no gene match: 8. CDR3 region: CASSLPSRLAGGYEQYF. CDR3 DNA sequence: TGTGCCAGCAGTTTACCCAGTCGACTAGCGGGAGGATACGAGCAGTACTTC.

This clone has more than one count but fewer than ten. The V call is TRBV7-9, the J call TRBJ2-2; D possibly corresponds to TRBD1 (6 bases). V lost 1 base and J 5 bases, leaving 14 bases between the germline ends. CDR1 is SEHNR and CDR2 is FQNEAQ in the germline V gene (reference sequence). CDR3 length equals 16 residues. CDR3 DNA sequence: TGTGCCAGCAGCTTAGTGGACAGCCTCCGGACCGGGGAGCTGTTTTTT. Translation gives CASSLVDSLRTGELFF.

The chain links TRBV6-1 to TRBJ2-3; the match to TRBD1 covers 7 bases. CDR1 and CDR2 from the germline V gene are MNHNS and SASEGT. The CDR3 totals 17 residues. With 2 bases clipped from V and 6 bases from J, the junction kept 14 bases outside the gene matches. The CDR3 loop reads CASSERGRDSIRDTQYF. The CDR3 nucleotides are TGTGCCAGCAGTGAAAGGGGCCGGGACAGCATTAGGGATACGCAGTATTTT.

The J gene is TRBJ2-3, the V gene TRBV11-2; 8 nucleotides agree with TRBD1. Germline values: CDR1 SGHAT, CDR2 FQNNGV. The V segment lost 5 bases and the J segment 2 bases; nucleotides outside the gene matches: 12. CDR3 length: 17 residues. CDR3 amino acids: CASSPRPGGAITDTQYF. CDR3 nucleotides: TGTGCCAGCAGCCCTCGCCCAGGGGGCGCGATCACAGATACGCAGTATTTT.

V is TRBV4-2 and J is TRBJ2-7; D possibly corresponds to TRBD2 (5 bases). There are 13 residues in the CDR3. The germline CDR1 and CDR2 sequences are LGHNA and YNFKEQ. Trimming cost V 0 bases and J 7 bases, with 10 bases left between them. CDR3 coding DNA: TGTGCCAGCAGCCAAGAGGGAGCCGGGGAGCAGTACTTC. Its protein is CASSQEGAGEQYF.

This chain links TRBV28 with TRBJ1-4, with TRBD1 as a possible D gene (5 bases). Germline V lookup: CDR1 MDHEN, CDR2 SYDVKM. The CDR3 spans 14 residues. V was trimmed by 8 bases and J by 2 bases, leaving 12 bases between them. The DNA of the CDR3 is TGTGCCAGCGGAACAGGACCTACTAATGAAAAACTGTTTTTT. It yields the protein CASGTGPTNEKLFF.

This chain connects TRBV9 to TRBJ2-2; 11 bases align to TRBD1. There are 17 residues in the CDR3. Trimming at V came to 0 bases and at J to 6 bases, leaving 7 bases not matched to a gene. Germline CDR1 SGDLS, CDR2 YYNGEE. This CDR3 reads CASSVVGGQGDSGELFF. CDR3 nucleotides: TGTGCCAGCAGCGTAGTGGGGGGACAGGGGGACTCCGGGGAGCTGTTTTTT.

The CDR3, as DNA: TGTGCCAGCAGCTTAAAGAACACTGAAGCTTTCTTT. This sequence encodes CASSLKNTEAFF. V usage is TRBV21-1 and J usage is TRBJ1-1. TRBV21-1 is annotated as a pseudogene. The CDR3 extends over 12 amino acids.

The chain is built from TRBV5-6 and TRBJ2-7; D might be TRBD2 (5 bases). V lost 1 base and J lost 1, with 9 bases in between. The V gene's germline CDR1 is SGHDT and CDR2 YYEEEE. This CDR3 region has 14 residues. The CDR3 spells CASSLYGGSYEQYF. As DNA, the CDR3 is TGTGCCAGCAGCTTGTACGGAGGATCCTACGAGCAGTACTTC. Supplemented by reference TRBV5-6 and TRBJ2-7, the full variable domain reads DAGVTQSPTHLIKTRGQQVTLRCSPKSGHDTVSWYQQALGQGPQFIFQYYEEEERQRGNFPDRFSGHQFPNYSSELNVNALLLGDSALYLCASSLYGGSYEQYFGPGTRLTVT.

The chain links TRBV28 to TRBJ2-7; a weak D match, TRBD2 (6 bases). V lost 7 bases, J lost 7 bases, and 20 bases lay in between. The CDR3 spans 14 residues. CDR1 MDHEN and CDR2 SYDVKM come from the germline V gene. The CDR3 DNA sequence: TGTGCCAGCACCATAGCGGATAGGAACTGGGAGCAGTACTTC. As protein: CASTIADRNWEQYF.